This is a list of T cell receptor beta chains from one sample in a study of blood T cell repertoires in COVID-19. Method: immunoSEQ multiplex PCR; TCRdb's copy keeps in-frame clones and lacks some. The sample shows 250,000 to 350,000 clones, about 85% of them seen only once. The sample consisted of peripheral blood. These receptors were collected from a young man with active or convalescent COVID-19. CDR3s include the opening cysteine and the closing phenylalanine or tryptophan. D genes are given only for firm matches. Some rows have no size entry. The others give once, few or many, or a class for an expanded clone.

size: .
D: .
J: TRBJ2-7
V: TRBV13
DNA: TGTGCCAGCAGCCTCGGTAGCTCCTACGAGCAGTACTTC
CDR3: CASSLGSSYEQYF

size: .
D: TRBD1
J: TRBJ1-4
V: TRBV6-6
DNA: TGTGCCGGAAAAAACGGACAGGGGATTGGCGAAAAACTGTTTTTT
CDR3: CAGKNGQGIGEKLFF

size: .
D: .
J: TRBJ1-2
V: TRBV19
DNA: TGTGCCAGTAGAAGGGAGAGTAACTATGGCTACACCTTC
CDR3: CASRRESNYGYTF

size: once
D: TRBD1
J: TRBJ2-2
V: TRBV29-1
DNA: TGCAGTTTTGGGACAGGGGCGACCGGGGAGCTGTTTTTT
CDR3: CSFGTGATGELFF

size: .
D: .
J: TRBJ2-5
V: TRBV11-2
DNA: TGTGCCAGCAGCTTATTCATACGGGAGACCCAGTACTTC
CDR3: CASSLFIRETQYF

size: .
D: TRBD2
J: TRBJ2-5
V: TRBV7-2
DNA: TGTGCCAGCACTCTAGGGCGGGGGGGCCAAAGGTACCAAGAGACCCAGTACTTC
CDR3: CASTLGRGGQRYQETQYF

size: .
D: TRBD2
J: TRBJ2-3
V: TRBV5-1
DNA: TGCGCCAGCAGCTTGACTAGCGGGGGGACAGATACGCAGTATTTT
CDR3: CASSLTSGGTDTQYF

size: .
D: .
J: TRBJ2-7
V: TRBV7-9
DNA: TGTGCCAGCAGCTTAGGCCCCGGCTACGAGCAGTACTTC
CDR3: CASSLGPGYEQYF

size: .
D: TRBD1
J: TRBJ2-1
V: TRBV4-3
DNA: TGCGCCAGCAGCCAAGAGTCTCCGGGACAGGGTTTAATTGAGCAGTTCTTC
CDR3: CASSQESPGQGLIEQFF

size: .
D: .
J: TRBJ2-1
V: TRBV12-3/TRBV12-4
DNA: TGTGCCAGCAGTGTTACTAGCTCCCATGAGCAGTTCTTC
CDR3: CASSVTSSHEQFF

size: .
D: TRBD2
J: TRBJ2-5
V: TRBV5-1
DNA: TGCGCCAGCAGCTTGGTAGCGGGGGGCCAAGAGACCCAGTACTTC
CDR3: CASSLVAGGQETQYF

size: .
D: TRBD1
J: TRBJ2-7
V: TRBV5-6
DNA: TGTGCCAGCAGCGGGGGAGAGGGGGCGTACTACGAGCAGTACTTC
CDR3: CASSGGEGAYYEQYF

size: .
D: .
J: TRBJ2-7
V: TRBV20-1
DNA: TGCAGTGCTAGAGTCGAGTACGAGCAGTACTTC
CDR3: CSARVEYEQYF

size: .
D: .
J: TRBJ2-7
V: TRBV15
DNA: TGTGCCACCAGCGGGGACACAGCCTACGAGCAGTACTTC
CDR3: CATSGDTAYEQYF

size: .
D: .
J: TRBJ1-1
V: TRBV5-1
DNA: TGCGCCAGCAGACAGACCATGAACACTGAAGCTTTCTTT
CDR3: CASRQTMNTEAFF

size: once
D: TRBD2
J: TRBJ2-7
V: TRBV7-3
DNA: TGTGCCAGCAGCTTATTACCGGGAGGTTCCTACGAGCAGTACTTC
CDR3: CASSLLPGGSYEQYF

size: .
D: TRBD1
J: TRBJ1-2
V: TRBV27
DNA: TGTGCCAGCAGTTTATTGGGGTATGAGACAGGGGGAACTAACTATGGCTACACCTTC
CDR3: CASSLLGYETGGTNYGYTF

size: .
D: TRBD1
J: TRBJ1-4
V: TRBV20-1
DNA: TGCAGTGCTACAGGGGGAGAAAAACTGTTTTTT
CDR3: CSATGGEKLFF

size: .
D: TRBD2
J: TRBJ2-1
V: TRBV11-3
DNA: TGTGCCAGCAGCTCGACTAGCGGGGGGGTGTCCTACAATGAGCAGTTCTTC
CDR3: CASSSTSGGVSYNEQFF

size: once
D: .
J: TRBJ2-3
V: TRBV7-9
DNA: TGTGCCAGCAGCTCCGACAGGAACACAGATACGCAGTATTTT
CDR3: CASSSDRNTDTQYF

size: .
D: .
J: TRBJ1-1
V: TRBV29-1
DNA: TGCAGCGTTGAAGTCGGAGGAGCTTTCTTT
CDR3: CSVEVGGAFF

size: once
D: .
J: TRBJ1-1
V: TRBV7-9
DNA: TGTGCCAGCAGCTTAGCGGAGGAGGGAATGAACACTGAAGCTTTCTTT
CDR3: CASSLAEEGMNTEAFF

size: .
D: TRBD1
J: TRBJ1-1
V: TRBV7-8
DNA: TGTGCCAGCAGCTTAGGGACAGGGAGTATAGCTTTCTTT
CDR3: CASSLGTGSIAFF

size: .
D: .
J: TRBJ1-5
V: TRBV28
DNA: TGTGCCAGCAGTTTACGGGGGTCGGCCCAGCATTTT
CDR3: CASSLRGSAQHF

size: .
D: TRBD1
J: TRBJ2-3
V: TRBV7-9
DNA: TGTGCCAGCCGGGACAGAGGGACAGATACGCAGTATTTT
CDR3: CASRDRGTDTQYF

size: .
D: TRBD1
J: TRBJ2-1
V: TRBV5-6
DNA: TGTGCCAGCAGCTTCATTTTGTGGGACAGGGACTACAATGAGCAGTTCTTC
CDR3: CASSFILWDRDYNEQFF

size: .
D: .
J: TRBJ2-3
V: TRBV7-9
DNA: TGTGCCAGCAGCTCCCCGGGACTTCTCACAGATACGCAGTATTTT
CDR3: CASSSPGLLTDTQYF

size: .
D: TRBD1
J: TRBJ2-2
V: TRBV7-3
DNA: TGTGCCAGCAGCTTAGGGACAGGACTAAACACCGGGGAGCTGTTTTTT
CDR3: CASSLGTGLNTGELFF

size: .
D: TRBD1
J: TRBJ1-3
V: TRBV5-3
DNA: TGTGCCAGAAGCGACAGGGGAGGGTTTGGAAACACCATATATTTT
CDR3: CARSDRGGFGNTIYF

size: .
D: TRBD1
J: TRBJ1-2
V: TRBV28
DNA: TGTGCCAGCAGTCCGGACAGGGGGCAACGGTATGGCTACACCTTC
CDR3: CASSPDRGQRYGYTF

size: .
D: .
J: TRBJ2-1
V: TRBV7-9
DNA: TGTGCCAGCAGCTCGGAGAGGGACTCAGACAATGAGCAGTTCTTC
CDR3: CASSSERDSDNEQFF

size: .
D: .
J: TRBJ1-2
V: TRBV7-8
DNA: TGTGCCAGCAGCCAAGGTCCGGGAGAAGGCTATGGCTACACCTTC
CDR3: CASSQGPGEGYGYTF

size: .
D: TRBD2
J: TRBJ2-7
V: TRBV11-2
DNA: TGTGCCAGCAGCTCGGGACTAGCGGTCCACGAGCAGTACTTC
CDR3: CASSSGLAVHEQYF

size: .
D: TRBD1
J: TRBJ2-7
V: TRBV18
DNA: TGTGCCAGCTCCCAGGGGGTATCCTACGAGCAGTACTTC
CDR3: CASSQGVSYEQYF

size: .
D: .
J: TRBJ2-1
V: TRBV6-2/TRBV6-3
DNA: TGTGCCAGCAGTTCTAGCAATGAGCAGTTCTTC
CDR3: CASSSSNEQFF

size: .
D: .
J: TRBJ1-5
V: TRBV19
DNA: TGTGCCAGTAGCCCAGACAATCAGCCCCAGCATTTT
CDR3: CASSPDNQPQHF

size: .
D: TRBD2
J: TRBJ2-1
V: TRBV27
DNA: TGTGCCAGCATCGGACTAGCGGGAGTGGGGAGCTCCTACAATGAGCAGTTCTTC
CDR3: CASIGLAGVGSSYNEQFF

size: .
D: .
J: TRBJ1-2
V: TRBV10-2
DNA: TGCGCCAGCAGTGAGTCTGGTAGTAACTATGGCTACACCTTC
CDR3: CASSESGSNYGYTF

size: .
D: .
J: TRBJ2-3
V: TRBV5-1
DNA: TGCGCCAGCAGCTCCGGGAGCACAGATACGCAGTATTTT
CDR3: CASSSGSTDTQYF

size: .
D: TRBD1
J: TRBJ1-2
V: TRBV27
DNA: TGTGCCAGCAGTTCAATTATAAGGATGACAGGGTCTAACTATGGCTACACCTTC
CDR3: CASSSIIRMTGSNYGYTF

size: .
D: .
J: TRBJ2-1
V: TRBV19
DNA: TGTGCCAGTAGTATTTTAGATCCGAGCGGGCGCAACAATGAGCAGTTCTTC
CDR3: CASSILDPSGRNNEQFF

size: .
D: .
J: TRBJ2-2
V: TRBV9
DNA: TGTGCCAGCAGCGTAGCGGGTTTATCTACCGGGGAGCTGTTTTTT
CDR3: CASSVAGLSTGELFF

size: once
D: .
J: TRBJ2-7
V: TRBV5-4
DNA: TGTGCCAGCAGCTTGGGTCCCGCCTACGAGCAGTACTTC
CDR3: CASSLGPAYEQYF

size: .
D: TRBD2
J: TRBJ2-1
V: TRBV11-3
DNA: TGTGCCAGCAGCTTAGAGGGTCTAGCGGGGGGGCAAGGTGAGCAGTTCTTC
CDR3: CASSLEGLAGGQGEQFF

size: .
D: .
J: TRBJ2-2
V: TRBV6-5
DNA: TGTGCCAGCACGCGGTCTTTGGACACCGGGGAGCTGTTTTTT
CDR3: CASTRSLDTGELFF

size: .
D: .
J: TRBJ1-1
V: TRBV3-1/TRBV3-2
DNA: TGTGCCAGCAGCCAAGCCCACACGAGCGCTGAAGCTTTCTTT
CDR3: CASSQAHTSAEAFF

size: .
D: .
J: TRBJ2-7
V: TRBV14
DNA: TGTGCCAGCAGCCGAGGGCAGGGGGGCAACTACGAGCAGTACTTC
CDR3: CASSRGQGGNYEQYF

size: .
D: .
J: TRBJ1-2
V: TRBV5-1
DNA: TGCGCCAGCAGCCCGGGAGGACAGCTCTATGGCTACACCTTC
CDR3: CASSPGGQLYGYTF

size: .
D: TRBD1
J: TRBJ2-1
V: TRBV29-1
DNA: TGCAGCGTTAGGACAGGGGGACGGGGTGAGCAGTTCTTC
CDR3: CSVRTGGRGEQFF

size: once
D: TRBD1
J: TRBJ1-5
V: TRBV2
DNA: TGTGCCAGCAGTCCAGGGACAGGTGGAAGCAATCAGCCCCAGCATTTT
CDR3: CASSPGTGGSNQPQHF

size: .
D: .
J: TRBJ2-7
V: TRBV12-3/TRBV12-4
DNA: TGTGCCAGCAGTTTGAGTCCCGAGCAGTACTTC
CDR3: CASSLSPEQYF

size: .
D: TRBD2
J: TRBJ2-1
V: TRBV4-2
DNA: TGTGCCAGCAGCCGGGGGACTATCTCGGGAAATGAGCAGTTCTTC
CDR3: CASSRGTISGNEQFF

size: .
D: TRBD1
J: TRBJ1-2
V: TRBV5-5
DNA: TGTGCCAGCAGTCCCGGGACAGGGTATGGCTACACCTTC
CDR3: CASSPGTGYGYTF